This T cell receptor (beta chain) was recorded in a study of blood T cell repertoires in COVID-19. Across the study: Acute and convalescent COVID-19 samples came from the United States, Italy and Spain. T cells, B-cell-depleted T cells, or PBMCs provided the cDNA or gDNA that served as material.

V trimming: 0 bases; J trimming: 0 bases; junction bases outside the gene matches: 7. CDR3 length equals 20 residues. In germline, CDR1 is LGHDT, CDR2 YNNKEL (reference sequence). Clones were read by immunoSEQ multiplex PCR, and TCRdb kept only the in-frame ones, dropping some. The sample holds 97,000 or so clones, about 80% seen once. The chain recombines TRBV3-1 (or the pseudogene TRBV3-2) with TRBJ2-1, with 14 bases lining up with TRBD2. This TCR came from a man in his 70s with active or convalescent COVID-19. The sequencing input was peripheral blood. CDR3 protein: CASSQEETSGGASSYNEQFF. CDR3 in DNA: TGTGCCAGCAGCCAAGAGGAGACTAGCGGGGGGGCCAGCTCCTACAATGAGCAGTTCTTC.